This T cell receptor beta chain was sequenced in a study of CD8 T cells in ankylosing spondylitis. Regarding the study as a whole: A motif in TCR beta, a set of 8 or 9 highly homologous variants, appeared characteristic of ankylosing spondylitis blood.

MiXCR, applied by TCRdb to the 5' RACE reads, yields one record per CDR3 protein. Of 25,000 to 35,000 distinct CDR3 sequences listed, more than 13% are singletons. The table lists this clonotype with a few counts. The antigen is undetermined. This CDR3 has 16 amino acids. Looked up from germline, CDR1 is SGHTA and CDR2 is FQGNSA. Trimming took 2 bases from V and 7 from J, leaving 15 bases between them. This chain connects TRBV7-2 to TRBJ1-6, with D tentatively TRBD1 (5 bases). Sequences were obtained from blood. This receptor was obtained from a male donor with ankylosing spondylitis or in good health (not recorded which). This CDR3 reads CASSLMGGDRNSPLHF. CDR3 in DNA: TGTGCCAGCAGCTTAATGGGAGGAGACAGAAATTCACCCCTCCACTTT.